The 12 T cell receptor beta chains presented below share a single source sample, sequenced in a study of cytomegalovirus exposure and HLA in healthy donors. With 60 Vbeta and 13 Jbeta primers, the PCR was carried out. Only in-frame clones appear in the TCRdb table, and some are missing; sequencing was by immunoSEQ multiplex PCR. In the table there are roughly 180,000 clones, 85% of which are singletons. The sequencing sample was made of PBMCs. The source of these receptors is a boy between 2 and 10 years old in good health and CMV-seronegative.

The chain carries TRBV4-2 and TRBJ2-3; 16 bases fit TRBD2. The CDR3 contains 19 residues. Looked up from germline, CDR1 is LGHNA and CDR2 is YNFKEQ. V lost 5 bases and J lost 2; bases outside the gene matches: 10. Here the CDR3 DNA reads TGTGCCAGCAGCTCCGCCGGGACTAGCGGGAGGGCCGCCACAGATACGCAGTATTTT. Translation: CASSSAGTSGRAATDTQYF.

Only one count was recorded for this clone. The chain recombines TRBV19 with TRBJ2-5; TRBD1 is a possible D gene (6 bases). The CDR3 runs 15 residues. The germline gives CDR1 LNHDA, CDR2 SQIVND (reference sequence). Trimming removed 5 bases at V and 4 bases at J, with 17 bases between. The CDR3, as DNA: TGTGCCAGTAGTCCGTCAGGGGCTCGCCGAGAGACCCAGTACTTC. This translates into CASSPSGARRETQYF.

This clone was seen just once. V is TRBV27 and J is TRBJ2-7, with 9 positions matching TRBD1. Germline V gene sequence: CDR1 MNHEY, CDR2 SMNVEV (reference sequence). This CDR3 comprises 14 residues. V was pared by 6 bases and J by 3 bases, with 6 bases of the junction left unmatched. CDR3 DNA: TGTGCCAGCAGGGGACAGGGAAGCAACTACGAGCAGTACGTC. It encodes CASRGQGSNYEQYV.

The chain links TRBV15 to TRBJ2-1; 7 bases align to TRBD1. The germline CDR1 and CDR2 sequences are LNHNV and YYDKDF (reference sequence). CDR3 length equals 15 residues. V shed 4 bases and J 7 bases; nucleotides not matched to a gene: 10. The CDR3 nucleotides are TGTGCCACCAGCAAAGCTACGGGACAGCCAAATGAGCAGTTCTTC. Translated: CATSKATGQPNEQFF. The full variable domain, completed using reference TRBV15 and TRBJ2-1, is DAMVIQNPRYQVTQFGKPVTLSCSQTLNHNVMYWYQQKSSQAPKLLFHYYDKDFNNEADTPDNFQSRRPNTSFCFLDIRSPGLGDTAMYLCATSKATGQPNEQFFGPGTRLTVL.

The genes are TRBV5-6 and TRBJ1-5; D ambiguous. Germline V gives CDR1 SGHDT, CDR2 YYEEEE. This CDR3 spans 14 amino acids. V was shortened by 3 bases and J by 0 bases, with 7 bases between the two germline ends. The CDR3 region is CASSYGSSNQPQHF. Written as DNA, the CDR3 is TGTGCCAGCAGCTACGGGTCTAGCAATCAGCCCCAGCATTTT.

To note about this clone: Different DNA sequences within this sample yield the same CDR3. This chain uses TRBV28 with TRBJ1-5; D is ambiguous. The length of the CDR3 is 13 residues. Trimming cost V 6 bases and J 2 bases, with 8 bases left between them. From germline, CDR1 is MDHEN and CDR2 SYDVKM. The CDR3 DNA reads TGTGCCAGCAGCTCTCCGGGCAATCAGCCCCAGCATTTT. The encoded protein is CASSSPGNQPQHF.

This chain joins TRBV5-5 and TRBJ1-6, with 11 bases aligning to TRBD1. There are 15 residues in the CDR3. Trimming at V came to 4 bases and at J to 8 bases, leaving 5 bases not matched to a gene. CDR1 and CDR2 from the germline V gene are SGHKS and YYEKEE (reference sequence). Here the CDR3 reads CASSTGQGAYSPLHF. In DNA, the CDR3 is TGTGCCAGCAGCACAGGACAGGGGGCGTATTCACCCCTCCACTTT.

There are a few counts of this clone. This chain uses TRBV10-2 with TRBJ2-5; 7 positions match TRBD1. The end of the DNA is better explained by TRBJ2-7, so the J call may be wrong. Germline V gene lookup returns CDR1 WSHSY and CDR2 SAAADI. CDR3 length: 16 residues. DNA for the CDR3: TGCGCCTCCAGCGTTGATGGCAGGGGGTCTCTTTACGAGCAGTACTTC. It translates to CASSVDGRGSLYEQYF.

V gene TRBV5-1 combines with J gene TRBJ2-2; D not resolved. Trimming took off 0 bases at V and 6 bases at J, with 6 bases between the two ends. The V gene's germline CDR1 is SGHRS and CDR2 YFSETQ. The CDR3 spans 13 residues. CDR3 nucleotide sequence: TGCGCCAGCAGCTTGGTCATTTCCGGGGAGCTGTTTTTT. As protein: CASSLVISGELFF.

V usage is TRBV28 and J usage is TRBJ2-7; TRBD1 agrees at 9 bases. The V segment lost 1 base and the J segment 0 bases; nucleotides outside the gene matches: 10. Germline V gives CDR1 MDHEN, CDR2 SYDVKM. The CDR3 loop spans 18 amino acids. The CDR3 is CASSLSGFGDRDSYEQYV. DNA for the CDR3: TGTGCCAGCAGTTTATCGGGTTTCGGGGACAGGGACTCCTACGAGCAGTACGTC.

The chain employs TRBV19 and TRBJ1-5; D may be TRBD1 (5 bases). The CDR3 covers 15 residues. CDR1 and CDR2 (germline): LNHDA, SQIVND (reference sequence). The V end lost 5 bases, the J end lost 1 base, and 12 bases lay between the germline ends. The CDR3 DNA reads TGTGCCAGTAGTGCCGGGGGGGGGAGCAATCAGCCCCAGCATTTT. It encodes CASSAGGGSNQPQHF.

This clone was seen only a few times. V and J are TRBV6-5 and TRBJ1-2; tentative D call: TRBD1 (5 bases). Trimming removed 6 bases from V and 4 bases from J, with 9 bases in between. Looked up from germline, CDR1 is MNHEY and CDR2 is SVGAGI. The length of the CDR3 is 12 residues. The CDR3 nucleotides read TGTGCCAGCAGCGACAGTCCCTATGGCTACACCTTC. It encodes CASSDSPYGYTF.